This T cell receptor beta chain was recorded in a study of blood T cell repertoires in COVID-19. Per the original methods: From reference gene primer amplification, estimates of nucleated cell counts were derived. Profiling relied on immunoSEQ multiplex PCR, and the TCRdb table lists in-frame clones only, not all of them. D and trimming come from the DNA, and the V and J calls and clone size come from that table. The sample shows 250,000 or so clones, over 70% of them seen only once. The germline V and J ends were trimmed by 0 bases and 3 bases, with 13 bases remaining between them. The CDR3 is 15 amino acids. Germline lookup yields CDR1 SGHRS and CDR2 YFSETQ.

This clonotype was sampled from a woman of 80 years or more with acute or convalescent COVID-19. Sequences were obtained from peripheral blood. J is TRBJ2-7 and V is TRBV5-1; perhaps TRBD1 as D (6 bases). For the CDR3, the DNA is TGCGCCAGCAGCTTGGGTGACAGGATTAACTACGAGCAGTACTTC. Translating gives CASSLGDRINYEQYF.